The entry that follows covers one TCR beta chain sequence. Its antigen is unidentified. From CD4+ cells came CD45RA+ naive and CD45RA-negative memory subsets. The data were produced by immunoSEQ multiplex PCR, yet TCRdb's version contains in-frame clones alone and is incomplete. This sample yields roughly 1,100,000 clones, of which roughly 75% are seen a single time; around 1.5% belongs to the top ten. This record belongs to a study of shared clonotypes between healthy human individuals. Study-wide background: There were three CD4 naive, three CD4 memory, two CD8 naive and one CD8 memory plates per donor.

Study-level results: Specimens sampled were limited to blood, with tissue repertoires likely differing.

The CDR3 extends over 14 amino acids. Germline loops: CDR1 SQVTM, CDR2 ANQGSEA. Deletions cut 5 bases from V and 6 bases from J, with 17 bases between. The receptor's source is a man aged 18-30 years in good health. The chain recombines TRBV29-1 with TRBJ2-1, with TRBD2 as a possible D gene (6 bases). The sample was memory CD4+ T cells sorted from blood. The subset here: CD45RA-negative fraction. CDR3 protein: CSVRRDLGGNEQFF. The CDR3 nucleotides are TGCAGCGTTCGACGGGACTTGGGGGGCAATGAGCAGTTCTTC.